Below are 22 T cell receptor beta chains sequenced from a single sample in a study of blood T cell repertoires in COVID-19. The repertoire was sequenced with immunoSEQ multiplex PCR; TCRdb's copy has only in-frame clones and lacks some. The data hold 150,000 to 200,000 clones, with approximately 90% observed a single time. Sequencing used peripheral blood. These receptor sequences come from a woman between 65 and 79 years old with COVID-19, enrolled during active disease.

DNA of the CDR3: TGCGCCAGCAGCTTGACTAGCGGAGAGCAGTTCTTC. Protein product: CASSLTSGEQFF. The J gene is TRBJ2-1, the V gene TRBV5-1; 8 bases match TRBD2. V shed 1 base, J shed 10 bases, and the junction held 1 base outside the gene matches. The CDR3 extends over 12 amino acids. The germline V gene encodes CDR1 SGHRS and CDR2 YFSETQ.

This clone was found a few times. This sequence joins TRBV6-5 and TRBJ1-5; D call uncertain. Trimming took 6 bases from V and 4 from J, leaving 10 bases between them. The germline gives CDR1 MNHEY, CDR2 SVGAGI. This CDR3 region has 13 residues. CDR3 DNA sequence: TGTGCCAGCAGCCGAGAGGAGAATCAGCCCCAGCATTTT. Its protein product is CASSREENQPQHF.

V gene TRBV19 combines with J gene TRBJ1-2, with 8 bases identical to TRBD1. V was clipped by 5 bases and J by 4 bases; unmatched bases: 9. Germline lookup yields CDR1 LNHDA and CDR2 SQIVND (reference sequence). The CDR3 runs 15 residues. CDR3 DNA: TGTGCCAGTAGTTCATCCCGACAGGGGACCTATGGCTACACCTTC. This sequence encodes CASSSSRQGTYGYTF.

CDR3 DNA sequence: TGTGCCAGCAGTGCCATGACAGGATCAGGGCAGTACTTC. As protein: CASSAMTGSGQYF. The chain couples TRBV12-3 or TRBV12-4 to TRBJ2-7; perhaps TRBD1 as D (6 bases). The length of the CDR3 is 13 residues. V was clipped by 5 bases and J by 9 bases, with 17 bases between them.

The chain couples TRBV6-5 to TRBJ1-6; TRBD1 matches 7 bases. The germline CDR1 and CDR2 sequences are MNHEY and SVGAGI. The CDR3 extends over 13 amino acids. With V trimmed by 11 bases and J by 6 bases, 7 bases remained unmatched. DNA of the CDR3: TGTGCCTCCCGGGACAGCTTTAATTCACCCCTCCACTTT. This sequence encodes CASRDSFNSPLHF.

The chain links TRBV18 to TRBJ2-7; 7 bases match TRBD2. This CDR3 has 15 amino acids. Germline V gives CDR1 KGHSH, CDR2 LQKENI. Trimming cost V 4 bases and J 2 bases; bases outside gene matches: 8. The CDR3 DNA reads TGTGCCAGCTCACAATCACTAGCGAGACCCTACGAGCAGTACTTC. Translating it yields CASSQSLARPYEQYF.

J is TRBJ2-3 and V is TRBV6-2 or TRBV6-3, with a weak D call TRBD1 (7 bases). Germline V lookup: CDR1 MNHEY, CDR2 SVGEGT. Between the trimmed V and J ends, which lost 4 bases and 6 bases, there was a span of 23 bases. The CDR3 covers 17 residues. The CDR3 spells CASSSNYRTGAGDTQYF. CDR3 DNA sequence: TGTGCCAGCAGTTCGAACTACCGCACAGGGGCGGGGGATACGCAGTATTTT.

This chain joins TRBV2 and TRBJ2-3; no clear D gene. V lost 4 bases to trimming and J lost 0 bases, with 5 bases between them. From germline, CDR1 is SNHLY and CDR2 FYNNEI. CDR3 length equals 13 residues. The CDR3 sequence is CASSGASTDTQYF. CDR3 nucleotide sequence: TGTGCCAGCAGTGGCGCTAGCACAGATACGCAGTATTTT.

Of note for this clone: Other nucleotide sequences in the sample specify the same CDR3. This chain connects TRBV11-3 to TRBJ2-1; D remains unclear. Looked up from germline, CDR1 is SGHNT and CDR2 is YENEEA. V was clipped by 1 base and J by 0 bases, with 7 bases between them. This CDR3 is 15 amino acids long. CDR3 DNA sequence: TGTGCCAGCAGCTTAGGGTATAGCTCCTACAATGAGCAGTTCTTC. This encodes CASSLGYSSYNEQFF.

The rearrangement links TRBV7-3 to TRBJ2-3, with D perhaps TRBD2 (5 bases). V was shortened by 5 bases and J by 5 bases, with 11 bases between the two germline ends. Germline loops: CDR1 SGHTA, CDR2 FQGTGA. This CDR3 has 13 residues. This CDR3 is CASSPSAGDTQYF. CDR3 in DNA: TGTGCCAGCAGCCCCAGCGCGGGAGATACGCAGTATTTT. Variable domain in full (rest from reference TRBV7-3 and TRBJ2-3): GAGVSQTPSNKVTEKGKYVELRCDPISGHTALYWYRQSLGQGPEFLIYFQGTGAADDSGLPNDRFFAVRPEGSVSTLKIQRTERGDSAVYLCASSPSAGDTQYFGPGTRLTVL.

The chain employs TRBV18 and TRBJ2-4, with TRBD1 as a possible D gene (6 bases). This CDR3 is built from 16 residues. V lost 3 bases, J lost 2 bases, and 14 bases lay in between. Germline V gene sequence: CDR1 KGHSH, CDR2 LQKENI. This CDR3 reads CASSPRDTDTKNIQYF. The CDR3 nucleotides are TGTGCCAGCTCACCCCGGGACACTGATACCAAAAACATTCAGTACTTC.

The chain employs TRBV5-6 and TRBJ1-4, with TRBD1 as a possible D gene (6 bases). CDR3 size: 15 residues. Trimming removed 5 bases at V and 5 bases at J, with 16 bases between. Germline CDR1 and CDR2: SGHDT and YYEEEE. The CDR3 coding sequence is TGTGCCAGCAGTCAAGGACAGAGTATAAATGAAAAACTGTTTTTT. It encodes CASSQGQSINEKLFF.

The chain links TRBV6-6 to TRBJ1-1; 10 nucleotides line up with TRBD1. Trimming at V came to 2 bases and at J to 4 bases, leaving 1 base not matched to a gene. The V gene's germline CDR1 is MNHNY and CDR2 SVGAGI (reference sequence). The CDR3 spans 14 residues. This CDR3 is CASSYGTGVTEAFF. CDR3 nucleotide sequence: TGTGCCAGCAGTTACGGGACAGGGGTCACTGAAGCTTTCTTT.

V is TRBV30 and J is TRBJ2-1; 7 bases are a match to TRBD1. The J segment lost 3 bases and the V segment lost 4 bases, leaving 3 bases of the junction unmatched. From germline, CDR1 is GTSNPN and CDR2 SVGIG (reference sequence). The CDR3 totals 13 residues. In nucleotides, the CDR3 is TGTGCCTGGACCGGGACAGTCTACAATGAGCAGTTCTTC. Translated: CAWTGTVYNEQFF.

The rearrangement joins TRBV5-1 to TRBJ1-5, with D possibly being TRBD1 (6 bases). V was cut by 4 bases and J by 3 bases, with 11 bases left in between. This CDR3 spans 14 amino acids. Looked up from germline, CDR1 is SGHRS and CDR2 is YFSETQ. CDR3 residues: CASSLGQPNQPQHF. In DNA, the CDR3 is TGCGCCAGCAGCCTAGGACAGCCCAATCAGCCCCAGCATTTT.

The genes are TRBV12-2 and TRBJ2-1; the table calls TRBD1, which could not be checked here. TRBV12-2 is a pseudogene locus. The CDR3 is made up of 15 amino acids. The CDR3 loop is CASRLASSDRGEQFF. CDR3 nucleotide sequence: TGTGCAAGTCGCTTAGCGAGCTCAGACAGGGGCGAGCAGTTCTTC.

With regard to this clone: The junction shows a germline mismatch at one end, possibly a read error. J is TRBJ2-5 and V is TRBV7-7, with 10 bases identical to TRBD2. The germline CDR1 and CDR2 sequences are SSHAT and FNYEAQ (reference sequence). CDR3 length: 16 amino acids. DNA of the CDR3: TGTGCTAGCAGCTTAGGTGGAGCGGGAGGGGAAGAGACCCAGTACTTC. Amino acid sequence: CASSLGGAGGEETQYF.

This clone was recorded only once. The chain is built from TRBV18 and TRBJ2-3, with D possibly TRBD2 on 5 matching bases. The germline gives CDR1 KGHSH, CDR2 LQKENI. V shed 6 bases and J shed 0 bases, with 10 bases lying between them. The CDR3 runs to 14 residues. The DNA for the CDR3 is TGTGCCAGCTCTCTCCGGACTAGCACAGATACGCAGTATTTT. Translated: CASSLRTSTDTQYF.

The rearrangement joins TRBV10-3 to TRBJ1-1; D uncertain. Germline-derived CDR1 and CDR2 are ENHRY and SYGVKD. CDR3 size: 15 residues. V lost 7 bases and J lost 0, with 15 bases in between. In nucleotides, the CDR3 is TGTGCCATCACCCGTTCTGGGAGCCTGAACACTGAAGCTTTCTTT. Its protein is CAITRSGSLNTEAFF.

CDR3: CASSLGTREYF. CDR3 nucleotides: TGTGCCAGCAGCTTGGGGACTAGAGAGTACTTC. J is TRBJ2-7 and V is TRBV5-6; 7 bases align to TRBD2. In germline, CDR1 is SGHDT, CDR2 YYEEEE. The CDR3 is 11 residues long. V was pared by 0 bases and J by 11 bases, with 2 bases of the junction left unmatched.

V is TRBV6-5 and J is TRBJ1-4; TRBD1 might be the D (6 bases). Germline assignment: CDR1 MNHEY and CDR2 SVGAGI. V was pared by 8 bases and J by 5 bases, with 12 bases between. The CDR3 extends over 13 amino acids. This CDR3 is CASAGQINEKLFF. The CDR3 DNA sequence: TGTGCCAGCGCCGGACAGATAAATGAAAAACTGTTTTTT.

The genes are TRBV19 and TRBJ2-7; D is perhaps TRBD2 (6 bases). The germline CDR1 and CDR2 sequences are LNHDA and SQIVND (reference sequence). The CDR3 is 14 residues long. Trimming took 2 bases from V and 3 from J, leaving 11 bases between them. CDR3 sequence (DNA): TGTGCCAGTAGTATATCTGTAGCGGACTACGAGCAGTACTTC. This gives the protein CASSISVADYEQYF.